This T cell receptor beta chain was profiled in a study of T cells after posttransplantation cyclophosphamide. This CDR3 is 12 amino acids long. Trimming took off 5 bases at V and 2 bases at J, with 6 bases between the two ends. Germline V gene data show CDR1 as SGHVS and CDR2 as FNYEAQ. General study results and limits: Donor CD8+ memory clones often dominated recipient blood repertoires at later times. TRB clonality was highly associated with recipient CMV seropositivity and reactivation.

Turning to this clone: Its target is not known.

Busulfan-fludarabine conditioning, marrow transplant, and cyclophosphamide on days +3 and +4 were administered. The data were produced by immunoSEQ multiplex PCR, yet TCRdb's version contains in-frame clones alone and is incomplete. The sample holds under 7,000 clones, 92% seen once. The receptor was derived from a female patient in her fifties who received an allogeneic stem cell transplant from a related donor, was CMV-positive, and had no GVHD. Some of the T cells might come from the graft donor. Here the sequenced sample was PBMCs, taken 1404 days after allogeneic stem cell transplant with posttransplant cyclophosphamide. The rearrangement joins TRBV7-6 to TRBJ2-5, with D unclear. The CDR3 DNA reads as TGTGCCAGCAGCCCCCAACAAGAGACCCAGTACTTC. It is translated as CASSPQQETQYF.